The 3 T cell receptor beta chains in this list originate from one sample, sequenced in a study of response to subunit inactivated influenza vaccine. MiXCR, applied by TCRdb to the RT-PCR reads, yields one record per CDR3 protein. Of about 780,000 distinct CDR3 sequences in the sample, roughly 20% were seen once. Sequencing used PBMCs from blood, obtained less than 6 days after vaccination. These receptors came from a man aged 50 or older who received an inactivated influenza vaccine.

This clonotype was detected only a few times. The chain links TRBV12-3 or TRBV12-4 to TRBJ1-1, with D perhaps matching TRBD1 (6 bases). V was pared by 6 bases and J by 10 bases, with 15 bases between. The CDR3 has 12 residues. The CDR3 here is CASSYRGETAFF. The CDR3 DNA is TGTGCCAGCAGCTATAGGGGGGAGACAGCTTTCTTT.

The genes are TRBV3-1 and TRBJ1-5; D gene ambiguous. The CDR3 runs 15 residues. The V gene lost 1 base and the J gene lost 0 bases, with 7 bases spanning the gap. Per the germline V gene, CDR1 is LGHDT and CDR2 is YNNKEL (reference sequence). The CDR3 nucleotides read TGTGCCAGCAGCCAAGGGGTTAATAGCAATCAGCCCCAGCATTTT. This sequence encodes CASSQGVNSNQPQHF.

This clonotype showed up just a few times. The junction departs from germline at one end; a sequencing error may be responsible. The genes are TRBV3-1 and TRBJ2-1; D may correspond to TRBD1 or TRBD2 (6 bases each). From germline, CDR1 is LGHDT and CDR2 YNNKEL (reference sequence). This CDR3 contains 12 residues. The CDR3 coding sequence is TGTGCCAGCAGCCAAGTTGGGGGGCCCTCTTCCTTC. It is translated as CASSQVGGPSSF.